This entry concerns a single TCR beta chain. Its antigen is not yet known. One base away there is no much larger clone; base qualities are not given. This sample is part of a study of regulatory T cells in long-lasting Graves disease (dated by TCRdb to the early 2020s). Background on the whole study: Persistent Graves' disease was defined as antithyroid drug treatment for over 5 years with persistently positive TSH receptor autoantibodies. The study was conducted in China and was registered as a clinical trial. On average, persistent Graves' disease patients in the clinical cohort had been on antithyroid drugs for around 9.5 years. This study used TCR sequencing and RNA sequencing of peripheral blood to compare persistent Graves' disease patients against newly diagnosed Graves' disease patients. A total of some 35 samples underwent TCR sequencing: around 13 from persistent and roughly 20 from newly diagnosed Graves' disease patients. What the research found in general, with its limitations: The authors noted that the small sample size was a limitation that may lower accuracy. Compared with newly diagnosed patients, patients with persistent Graves' disease had lower TCR Shannon entropy and fewer highly expanded clones, which suggests clonal expansion. Sequencing and analysis were limited to the TCR beta chain. Persistent patients shared more public clonotypes among themselves (fewer than 3,000) than newly diagnosed patients did (roughly 910). Peripheral blood alone was examined, since thyroid tissue, which constituted the primary lesion, could not be accessed.

This specimen's time point label, interpreted: persistent/refractory GD, antithyroid drugs over 5 years with positive TRAb. RNA was extracted from PBMCs in TRIzol for both TCR sequencing and RNA sequencing. The diagnosis of Graves' disease was made according to American Thyroid Association guidelines. Recruitment of patients was carried out at an endocrinology department in Xi'an, China. From each patient, around 9 milliliters of peripheral blood was collected into an EDTA anticoagulant tube. Ficoll Paque Plus density gradient separation was used to isolate PBMCs, and no additional T cell sorting was done. An Agilent 2100 Bioanalyzer and agarose gel were used to check RNA quality, while a NanoDrop 2000 measured RNA concentration. The library relied on multiplex PCR. For sequencing, an Illumina HiSeq 4000 was employed. TCR beta libraries were built with iRepertoire HTBI primers and Arm-PCR amplification of CDR3 regions. Gel purification was performed on PCR products prior to sequencing. The authors' pipeline ran thus. Across samples, 55 to 80 TRBV and 12 to 15 TRBJ segments were identified and used for gene usage analysis of CDR3 amino acid clonotypes. Filtered high-quality paired reads were merged into contigs using COPE and FqMerger. BLAST was used to align contigs to the IMGT TRBV, TRBD and TRBJ reference genes, and CDR3 was defined following IMGT. Highly expanded clones were defined as clonotypes with a frequency above 0.1%. Repertoire diversity was measured by Shannon entropy, and V-J evenness by the Gini coefficient. Public clonotypes were defined as clonotypes shared by more than one individual. Using fastp at Q25 and MiXCR, TCRdb reprocessed the public reads and kept productive beta chains. All rows with the same CDR3 protein become a single entry with the most common DNA and genes. TCRdb's processing, not the authors', yielded these V and J calls. Across this sample there are 650,000 to 850,000 distinct CDR3 sequences, with roughly 30% seen only once. 40% to 55% of the sample rests with the top ten.

The source material was peripheral blood mononuclear cells (PBMCs), sampled when the disease was refractory, from a patient treated with antithyroid drugs. This clonotype was obtained from a female donor with Graves disease.

The DNA sequence is TGTGCCAGCAGTTTAAATACCCTCGGATTCGTGCAGTTCTTC. Its product reads: CASSLNTLGFVQFF. The rearrangement combines TRBV12-3 or TRBV12-4 with TRBJ2-5, with the D segment identity uncertain. The DNA end favors TRBJ2-1, so the J call may be wrong. The CDR3 runs 14 amino acids, cysteine and phenylalanine included. Just CDR3 DNA is preserved here, 42 bases in frame from base 1.